This record covers a single T cell receptor (beta chain). Its antigen specificity is not known. Base qualities are not provided; no much larger clone lies one nucleotide away. The immunoSEQ Assay, a bias-controlled multiplex PCR, was used to amplify TCRbeta CDR3 regions from genomic DNA. The study's own analysis went as follows. The number of nucleated cells in each sample was estimated from the amplification of reference gene primers within the assay. Sequence reads were collapsed and filtered to measure the absolute abundance of every unique TCRbeta CDR3 rearrangement. For each sample, productive Simpson clonality was calculated by taking the square root of Simpson's diversity index across productive rearrangements. This immuneACCESS table, as held by TCRdb, lists in-frame sequences with V and J called but not all clones. Of the missing ones, under half trace to an unresolved V gene in checked studies; the others have no known cause. V and J calls and clone size come straight from that table; D and trimming were deduced from the DNA. Recorded for this sample are fewer than 25,000 clones; about four fifths of them occurred a single time. Just over 6.5% of the sample goes to the ten largest clones.

Each collaborating institution followed its own protocols to collect whole blood in K2EDTA tubes. For TCRbeta analysis, collaborator samples were shipped as frozen whole blood, as isolated PBMCs, or as DNA extracted from either sample type. These data belong to a study of blood T cell repertoires in COVID-19 (dated by TCRdb to about 2020). A note on the overall study: Samples covering the acute and convalescent phases of COVID-19 were provided by collaborators in the United States, Italy and Spain. HLA class I and class II types, where available, came from metadata supplied by the sample provider rather than from assay-based typing. The material from the prospective study consisted of cDNA or gDNA derived from T cells, B-cell-depleted T cells, or PBMCs. A de-identified subject ID, COVID-19 status, age in years and sex were almost always included in the sample metadata. The repertoires were released in a freely available public database intended as a resource for research on the immune response to SARS-CoV-2. The samples were drawn from two sources: the first 160 participants of the ongoing ImmuneRACE study, and over 1,000 subjects contributed by 6 global collaborators. Deeply sampled blood TCRbeta repertoires from subjects exposed to, actively infected with, or recovered from COVID-19 were included in the dataset. The paper's findings and limits, for the study overall: The quantity of clinical and demographic metadata differed by source and by participant and was supplied without curation.

The CDR3 measures 15 amino acids from cysteine to phenylalanine. Only the CDR3 part of the read is kept: 45 bases, read in frame from the first base. Here the chain combines TRBV21-1 and TRBJ2-2; TRBD1, the D gene given by the table, was not confirmed from the DNA. TRBV21-1 is a documented pseudogene. This sequence was found in a man aged 65-85 years with acute or convalescent COVID-19. Source material: peripheral blood. The CDR3 amino acid sequence is: CASSSRTGEVGELFF. The DNA sequence follows: TGTGCCAGCAGCTCTCGGACAGGGGAGGTCGGGGAGCTGTTTTTT.